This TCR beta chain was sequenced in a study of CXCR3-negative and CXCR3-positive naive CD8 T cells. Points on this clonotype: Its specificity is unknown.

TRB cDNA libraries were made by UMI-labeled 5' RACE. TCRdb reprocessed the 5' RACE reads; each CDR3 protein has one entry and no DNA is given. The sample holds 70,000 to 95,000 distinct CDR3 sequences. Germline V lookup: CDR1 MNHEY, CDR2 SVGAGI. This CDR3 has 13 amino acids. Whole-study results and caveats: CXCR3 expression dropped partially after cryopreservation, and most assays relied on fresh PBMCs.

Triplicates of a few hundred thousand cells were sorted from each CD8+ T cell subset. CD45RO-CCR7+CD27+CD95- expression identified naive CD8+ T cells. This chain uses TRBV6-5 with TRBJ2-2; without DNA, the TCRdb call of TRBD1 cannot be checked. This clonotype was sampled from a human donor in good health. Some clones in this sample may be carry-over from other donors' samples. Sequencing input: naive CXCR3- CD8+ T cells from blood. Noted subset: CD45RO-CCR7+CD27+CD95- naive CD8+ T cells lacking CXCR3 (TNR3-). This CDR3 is CATWGPDTGELFF.